This is a list of T cell receptor beta chains from one sample in a study of blood T cell repertoires in COVID-19. Profiled with immunoSEQ multiplex PCR; TCRdb holds only in-frame clones, not every one. The data contain 85,000 to 120,000 clones, roughly 80% of them seen just once; the ten biggest clones take up around 4.5%. The source material was peripheral blood. The receptors come from a human donor in a cohort sampled during active COVID-19. CDR3s include the opening cysteine and the closing phenylalanine or tryptophan. The D gene is left open where the match is weak. Part of the rows lack a size; the others show once, few, many or a class for expanded clones.

v_gene	d_gene	j_gene	abundance	CDR3aa	CDR3nt
TRBV5-8	TRBD1	TRBJ1-1	.	CASSLYRGQTTEAFF	TGTGCCAGCAGCCTATACAGGGGACAAACGACTGAAGCTTTCTTT
TRBV28	TRBD1	TRBJ1-2	.	CASSPGQGSGYTF	TGTGCCAGCAGTCCGGGACAGGGGTCTGGCTACACCTTC
TRBV18	.	TRBJ2-3	.	CASSGLPADTQYF	TGTGCCAGCTCCGGACTTCCCGCAGATACGCAGTATTTT
TRBV30	.	TRBJ2-3	.	CAWSGDSATQYF	TGTGCCTGGAGCGGGGACTCTGCTACGCAGTATTTT
TRBV11-2	TRBD2	TRBJ2-5	.	CASSLVGGGVQETQYF	TGTGCCAGCAGCCTGGTTGGCGGGGGAGTCCAAGAGACCCAGTACTTC
TRBV6-1	TRBD1	TRBJ2-2	once	CASSVFPGTGSTGELFF	TGTGCCAGCAGTGTCTTCCCCGGGACAGGGAGCACCGGGGAGCTGTTTTTT
TRBV7-2	TRBD1	TRBJ1-2	few	CASRRTGYNYGLGYTF	TGTGCCAGCAGACGGACAGGGTATAACTATGGTTTGGGCTACACCTTC
TRBV7-2	TRBD1	TRBJ2-7	.	CASSLGGTGAYEQYF	TGTGCCAGCAGCTTAGGGGGGACAGGAGCCTACGAGCAGTACTTC
TRBV9	.	TRBJ1-4	.	CASSVAGGGFVKLFF	TGTGCCAGCAGCGTAGCCGGGGGAGGATTTGTGAAACTGTTTTTT
TRBV11-2	TRBD1	TRBJ2-7	.	CASRLTYRGKSSYEQYF	TGTGCCAGCAGGTTAACTTACAGGGGGAAGAGCTCCTACGAGCAGTACTTC